One and the same sample provided the 12 T cell receptor beta chains below, sequenced in a study of post-analysis software for immune sequencing data (dated by TCRdb to between 2015 and 2016). Broader findings and caveats from the paper: Significantly higher frequencies in patients than in controls were found for about five TRBV segments, including TRBV5-6, TRBV5-1 and TRBV20-1.

The method behind the library was PCR. For sequencing, an Illumina HiSeq 2500 was employed. To reduce PCR and sequencing biases, unique molecular identifiers were incorporated into the TCR beta cDNA libraries. Starting from the raw public reads, TCRdb applied fastp trimming at Q25, assembled clones with MiXCR and retained in-frame beta chains. Entries that share a CDR3 protein sequence are merged under the most common genes and DNA. Counted in this sample were about 430,000 distinct CDR3 sequences; 39% of them appeared once. The ten largest clones take up 6.5% to 8% of the sample. Their recognized antigens are unknown. Sequencing was performed on blood. All receptors derive from a girl aged 2 to 9 with multiple sclerosis.

This chain uses TRBV6-6 with TRBJ2-7; a weak D match, TRBD2 (6 bases). The length of the CDR3 is 15 residues. The germline V and J ends were trimmed by 6 bases and 2 bases, with 17 bases remaining between them. Germline lookup yields CDR1 MNHNY and CDR2 SVGAGI (reference sequence). CDR3 nucleotide sequence: TGTGCCAGCAGCCGCGGGACCCCCGGGCCCTACGAGCAGTACTTC. Its translation is CASSRGTPGPYEQYF.

This clonotype turned up a few times. The gene calls are TRBV10-3 and TRBJ2-7; 8 positions agree with TRBD1. In germline, CDR1 is ENHRY, CDR2 SYGVKD. The CDR3 length is 15 residues. V lost 0 bases to trimming and J lost 2 bases; unmatched junction nucleotides: 3. CDR3 DNA: TGTGCCATCAGTGAGTCAAGGACAGGGACCTACGAGCAGTACTTC. Encoded protein: CAISESRTGTYEQYF.

The CDR3 loop reads CSSGLTKETQYF. In DNA form, the CDR3 reads TGCAGTTCGGGACTAACCAAAGAGACCCAGTACTTC. This sequence joins TRBV20-1 and TRBJ2-5; 7 nucleotides match TRBD2. Trimming took 8 bases from V and 3 from J; bases not matched to a gene: 6. The CDR3 has 12 residues. From germline, CDR1 is DFQATT and CDR2 SNEGSKA (reference sequence).

On this clonotype itself: Germline is not matched at one junction end, which may reflect a read error. The V gene is TRBV4-3, the J gene TRBJ2-5; D is possibly TRBD1 (7 bases). The CDR3 spans 14 residues. The V gene's germline CDR1 is LGHNA and CDR2 YSLEER. CDR3 nucleotides: TGCGCCAGCGGCCAGACAGGGAGGCAAGAGACCCAGTACTTC. This translates into CASGQTGRQETQYF.

The chain employs TRBV6-6 and TRBJ2-7; D unclear. The V and J ends lost 2 bases and 12 bases respectively, with 17 bases between them. Germline V gene data show CDR1 as MNHNY and CDR2 as SVGAGI (reference sequence). This CDR3 has 13 amino acids. CDR3 loop: CASSYGVIETRYF. In nucleotides, the CDR3 is TGTGCCAGCAGTTACGGGGTAATAGAGACCCGGTACTTC.

V and J are TRBV20-1 and TRBJ2-1; TRBD2 aligns across 12 bases. Germline V gene sequence: CDR1 DFQATT, CDR2 SNEGSKA (reference sequence). The CDR3 has 13 residues. J gave up 10 bases and V 6 bases, and 7 bases lay outside the gene matches. This CDR3 is CSAVGLAGYEQFF. The CDR3 DNA reads TGCAGTGCGGTCGGACTAGCGGGGTACGAGCAGTTCTTC.

CDR3 in amino acids: CASSFRGQAVQGYTF. The CDR3 DNA follows: TGTGCCAGCAGTTTCCGGGGACAGGCGGTTCAAGGCTACACCTTC. V gene TRBV12-3 or TRBV12-4 combines with J gene TRBJ1-2; TRBD1 aligns across 8 bases. The trim removed 3 bases at V and 8 bases at J, leaving 11 bases unmatched. There are 15 residues in the CDR3.

The rearrangement uses TRBV20-1 and TRBJ2-1; 7 bases fit TRBD2. This CDR3 contains 17 residues. The germline V gene encodes CDR1 DFQATT and CDR2 SNEGSKA (reference sequence). V shed 1 base, J shed 0 bases, and the junction held 9 bases outside the gene matches. CDR3 amino acids: CSARVLPAGSSYNEQFF. The CDR3 coding sequence is TGCAGTGCTAGAGTACTTCCAGCGGGGAGCTCCTACAATGAGCAGTTCTTC.

The sample holds many counts of this clonotype. This chain uses TRBV7-3 with TRBJ1-1, with TRBD1 identical over 9 bases. The length of the CDR3 is 15 residues. Germline lookup yields CDR1 SGHTA and CDR2 FQGTGA. Trimming removed 5 bases from V and 4 bases from J; junction bases left unmatched: 8. The CDR3 DNA reads TGTGCCAGCAGCGCCTCACAGGGGGCGACCACTGAAGCTTTCTTT. Its translation is CASSASQGATTEAFF.

This clonotype was picked up one time. The V and J genes are TRBV27 and TRBJ1-6, with 7 positions matching TRBD1. Per germline, CDR1 MNHEY and CDR2 SMNVEV (reference sequence). The CDR3 totals 14 residues. Trimming cost V 8 bases and J 16 bases; bases outside gene matches: 17. The CDR3 DNA sequence: TGTGCCAGCCGACCTGGGACAGTCCTTAACCAGCTCCACTTT. It is translated as CASRPGTVLNQLHF.

This chain links TRBV7-2 with TRBJ2-1; D not resolved. The V gene lost 1 base and the J gene lost 8 bases, with 9 bases spanning the gap. Germline V gene data show CDR1 as SGHTA and CDR2 as FQGNSA. This CDR3 has 13 amino acids. The CDR3 nucleotides are TGTGCCAGCAGCTTAGGGTTTCCGGATGAGCAGTTCTTC. Translated: CASSLGFPDEQFF.

The table lists this clonotype with a few counts. The chain combines TRBV29-1 with TRBJ1-2, with D possibly matching TRBD1 (6 bases). The CDR3 is 11 residues long. From germline, CDR1 is SQVTM and CDR2 ANQGSEA. V was trimmed by 4 bases and J by 4 bases, leaving 7 bases between them. The CDR3 DNA reads as TGCAGCGTTGCAGGGGCCTATGGCTACACCTTC. Translating gives CSVAGAYGYTF.